This record looks at one T cell receptor beta chain sequence and its context. Its target is not known. This sample stems from a study of CD4+ T cells in melanoma. Produced via immunoSEQ multiplex PCR; TCRdb's table is partial and in-frame only. The data show roughly 110,000 clones, around 93% seen once. Study-wide findings and caveats: Reportedly, melanoma neoantigen-specific CD4+ T cells showed varied differentiation states.

The CDR3 loop spans 14 amino acids. V shed 2 bases and J shed 0 bases, with 4 bases lying between them. Germline V CDR1 and CDR2: MNHEY, SVGAGI. J is TRBJ2-2 and V is TRBV6-5; D call uncertain. This TCR came from a human donor with melanoma. Specimen: peripheral blood. The CDR3 is CASSYPANTGELFF. For the CDR3, the DNA is TGTGCCAGCAGTTACCCCGCGAACACCGGGGAGCTGTTTTTT.